The source of this TCR beta chain is a study of T cell changes during pregnancy in multiple sclerosis. Assay: immunoSEQ multiplex PCR; the TCRdb copy retains only in-frame clones and omits some. This table holds approximately 93,000 clones, approximately 89% found once. The sample was peripheral blood, taken before pregnancy. This TCR came from a female donor with multiple sclerosis, enrolled in a pregnancy study.

CDR3 nucleotide sequence: TGTGCCAGCAGCTTGGACTTTTACGAGCAGTACTTC. Protein sequence: CASSLDFYEQYF. This chain uses TRBV5-8 with TRBJ2-7; D not resolved. Germline lookup yields CDR1 SGHTS and CDR2 YDEGEE. The CDR3 spans 12 residues. V lost 0 bases, J lost 4 bases, and 5 bases lay in between. Supplemented by reference TRBV5-8 and TRBJ2-7, the full variable domain reads EAGVTQSPTHLIKTRGQQATLRCSPISGHTSVYWYQQALGLGLQFLLWYDEGEERNRGNFPPRFSGRQFPNYSSELNVNALELEDSALYLCASSLDFYEQYFGPGTRLTVT.